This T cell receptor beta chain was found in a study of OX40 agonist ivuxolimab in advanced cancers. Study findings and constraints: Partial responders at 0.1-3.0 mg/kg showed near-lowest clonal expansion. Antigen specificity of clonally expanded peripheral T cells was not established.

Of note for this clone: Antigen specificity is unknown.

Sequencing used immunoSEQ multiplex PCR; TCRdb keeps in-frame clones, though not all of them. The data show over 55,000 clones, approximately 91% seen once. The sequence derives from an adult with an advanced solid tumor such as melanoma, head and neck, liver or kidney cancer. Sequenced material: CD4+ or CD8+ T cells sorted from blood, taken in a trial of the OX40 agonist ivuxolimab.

The CDR3 protein is CASSSTGETQYF. DNA for the CDR3: TGTGCCAGCAGCTCCACCGGGGAGACCCAGTACTTC. The V gene is TRBV11-2, the J gene TRBJ2-5; D is unclear. CDR1 is SGHAT and CDR2 is FQNNGV in the germline V gene. V lost 4 bases to trimming and J lost 5 bases, with 8 bases between them. The CDR3 has 12 amino acids.